This TCR beta chain is from a study of CD8+ T cells in alopecia areata. As for the study in general: Percent affected scalp area, the SALT score, rated treated patients' severity. General study findings and limits: Expanded CD8+ clones among the top 100, as well as scalp clonality, were significantly decreased by tofacitinib. Tofacitinib did not eliminate many expanded lesional clones from scalp or blood. Uncertainty about whether baseline CD8+ expansion is linked to response remains, with one nonresponder.

As the sequencing template, cDNA was produced by extracting RNA and reverse transcribing it. Some clones are missing from TCRdb's copy, which holds only in-frame ones; the method was immunoSEQ multiplex PCR. Of about 140,000 clones listed, approximately 90% are singletons. CDR3 size: 14 residues. Germline values: CDR1 SGHNT, CDR2 YYREEE (reference sequence). Deletions cut 0 bases from V and 6 bases from J, with 13 bases between. This clone has just one count. Its antigen is not identified. The treatment is: oral pan-JAK inhibitor, 5-10 mg twice daily. This rearrangement joins TRBV5-4 to TRBJ2-7; a possible D gene is TRBD1 (6 bases). The sequenced sample was CD8+ T cells sorted from blood, obtained at week 4, from a patient treated with tofacitinib. The TCR originated in a human donor with alopecia areata. CDR3 nucleotides: TGTGCCAGCAGCTTGGCGGACAGCCGGGGCGAGCAGTACTTC. It specifies CASSLADSRGEQYF.